This TCR beta chain was sequenced during a study of OX40 agonist ivuxolimab in advanced cancers. As for the study in general: Patients got intravenous ivuxolimab at 0.01 to 10 mg/kg every 2 weeks. Whole-study findings and limits: No determination was made of the antigen specificity of the expanded peripheral T cells. Dose levels from 0.1 to 3.0 mg/kg saw CD4+ and CD8+ blood T cells expand clonally by week 6.

Trimming pared 5 bases from V and 8 bases from J, leaving 11 bases between. This CDR3 spans 12 amino acids. Germline loops: CDR1 SGHTA, CDR2 FQGNSA. With regard to this clone: What it recognizes is unknown.

TCRdb's table, derived via immunoSEQ multiplex PCR, lists solely in-frame clones and lacks some. This table holds tens of thousands of clones, approximately 80% found once. Sequences were derived from CD4+ or CD8+ T cells sorted from blood, sampled in a trial of the OX40 agonist ivuxolimab. The receptor's source is an adult with an advanced solid tumor such as melanoma, head and neck, liver or kidney cancer. The rearrangement joins TRBV7-2 to TRBJ2-3; D uncertain. This CDR3 is CASSEKGRTQYF. The DNA for the CDR3 is TGTGCCAGCAGCGAAAAAGGACGTACGCAGTATTTT.